The 6 T cell receptor beta chains below all came from one sample that was sequenced in a study of OX40 agonist ivuxolimab in advanced cancers. TCRdb's table, derived via immunoSEQ multiplex PCR, lists solely in-frame clones and lacks some. Of tens of thousands of clones listed, about 85% are singletons. The sequences come from CD4+ or CD8+ T cells sorted from blood, collected in a trial of the OX40 agonist ivuxolimab. The receptor source for this set is an adult with an advanced solid tumor such as melanoma, head and neck, liver or kidney cancer.

This clone was found a few times. The rearrangement joins TRBV7-9 to TRBJ1-1; the match to TRBD1 covers 9 bases. This CDR3 comprises 15 residues. V was pared by 5 bases and J by 5 bases, with 9 bases of the junction left unmatched. The germline V gene has CDR1 SEHNR and CDR2 FQNEAQ (reference sequence). This CDR3 is CASSHSQGAVTEAFF. The CDR3 DNA sequence: TGTGCCAGCAGCCACTCACAGGGGGCGGTAACTGAAGCTTTCTTT.

The V and J genes are TRBV29-1 and TRBJ1-3; D ambiguous. V was trimmed by 6 bases and J by 4 bases, leaving 13 bases between them. This CDR3 is 13 amino acids long. Germline CDR1 SQVTM, CDR2 ANQGSEA. Here the CDR3 reads CSVRVSAGNTIYF. Here the CDR3 DNA reads TGCAGCGTGAGGGTTAGTGCGGGAAACACCATATATTTT. Full variable domain (rest looked up from reference TRBV29-1 and TRBJ1-3): SAVISQKPSRDICQRGTSLTIQCQVDSQVTMMFWYRQQPGQSLTLIATANQGSEATYESGFVIDKFPISRPNLTFSTLTVSNMSPEDSSIYLCSVRVSAGNTIYFGEGSWLTVV.

V is TRBV5-4 and J is TRBJ2-6; TRBD1 agrees at 8 bases. Germline assignment: CDR1 SGHNT and CDR2 YYREEE (reference sequence). The J segment lost 4 bases and the V segment lost 5 bases, leaving 20 bases of the junction unmatched. The CDR3 runs to 20 residues. The CDR3 bases are TGTGCCAGCAGACGGACCGCATGGGGGACAGGAGGAGCGGGGGCCAACGTCCTGACTTTC. It is translated as CASRRTAWGTGGAGANVLTF.

The chain employs TRBV7-2 and TRBJ1-5; D is unclear. Germline CDR1 and CDR2: SGHTA and FQGNSA. CDR3 length equals 14 residues. V lost 3 bases and J lost 2, with 8 bases in between. CDR3 in amino acids: CASSLIPGNQPQHF. The CDR3 DNA reads as TGTGCCAGCAGCTTGATCCCAGGCAATCAGCCCCAGCATTTT. Looking up the rest from reference TRBV7-2 and TRBJ1-5 gives the full variable domain: GAGVSQSPSNKVTEKGKDVELRCDPISGHTALYWYRQSLGQGLEFLIYFQGNSAPDKSGLPSDRFSAERTGGSVSTLTIQRTQQEDSAVYLCASSLIPGNQPQHFGDGTRLSIL.

The V and J genes are TRBV7-8 and TRBJ1-1; D gene ambiguous. The germline V gene has CDR1 SGHVS and CDR2 FQNEAQ. The length of the CDR3 is 15 residues. Trimming left V 5 bases short and J 1 base short, with 14 bases between. The CDR3 coding sequence is TGTGCCAGCAGCGACTTAGGCCGGTCGAACACTGAAGCTTTCTTT. This encodes CASSDLGRSNTEAFF.

The genes are TRBV18 and TRBJ2-3, with 10 bases lining up with TRBD2. In germline, CDR1 is KGHSH, CDR2 LQKENI. V shed 6 bases, J shed 0 bases, and the junction held 9 bases outside the gene matches. The length of the CDR3 is 17 residues. The CDR3 coding sequence is TGTGCCAGCTCCCCAACACTAGCGGGAAAAAGCACAGATACGCAGTATTTT. Amino acids: CASSPTLAGKSTDTQYF.